Reported below is one TCR beta chain. The antigen is not known. This sample stems from a study of T cell responses to AZD1222 COVID-19 vaccine. TCRdb's copy holds only in-frame clones and misses some; the assay was immunoSEQ multiplex PCR. Of roughly 180,000 clones listed, approximately 89% were seen once; the top ten hold around 3%. V lost 2 bases, J lost 13 bases, and 15 bases lay in between. This CDR3 has 13 residues. Germline V gene sequence: CDR1 SGHTS, CDR2 YDEGEE. Study-wide points: The study sampled repertoires only after the peak T cell response. Donor demographics were predominantly white British with a female majority; clonal diversity may be underestimated. Baseline antibody screening turned up just a handful of seropositive AZD1222 recipients.

The V gene is TRBV5-8, the J gene TRBJ1-4; a weak D match, TRBD1 (6 bases). This material consisted of peripheral blood, taken 28 days after the second AZD1222 dose. This receptor was obtained from an adult who received the AZD1222 COVID-19 vaccine. The CDR3 DNA is TGTGCCAGCAGCTTAAGCCCCCGAGGGGGACTGTTTTTT. Its translation: CASSLSPRGGLFF.